One TCR beta chain is described in this entry. Germline values: CDR1 LGHDT, CDR2 YNNKEL (reference sequence). The CDR3 is 15 amino acids. Trimming removed 2 bases at V and 5 bases at J, with 13 bases between. This entry comes from a study of blood T cell repertoires in COVID-19. Study overall: T cells, B-cell-depleted T cells, or PBMCs supplied cDNA or gDNA.

Original processing methods: Nucleated cell number was recorded as an estimate derived from reference gene primer amplification. This table comes from immunoSEQ multiplex PCR, and its TCRdb copy is limited to in-frame clones, with some not included. From that table come the V and J calls and clone size; the DNA was used to work out D and trimming. The sample includes approximately 65,000 clones, 80% to 95% seen only once; the top ten take about 3%. This sequence originates from a man between 65 and 85 years old with active COVID-19. Sequencing used peripheral blood. The rearrangement links TRBV3-1 (or the pseudogene TRBV3-2) to TRBJ2-1; possible D gene TRBD1, 5 bases. The CDR3 reads CASSQRPGWNNEQFF. CDR3 sequence (DNA): TGTGCCAGCAGCCAAAGGCCAGGGTGGAACAATGAGCAGTTCTTC.